This T cell receptor beta chain was identified during a study of Ad26.COV2.S vaccination and SARS-CoV-2 variants. Generated by immunoSEQ multiplex PCR, the TCRdb table keeps only in-frame clones and is missing some. The data show over 90,000 clones, around three quarters seen once. A note on this clone: Its antigen is unidentified.

Study-level results: Analyses that measured TCR breadth and depth may have underestimated total T cell responses. For non-spike TCRs, breadth in vaccine recipients resembled that in placebo recipients. The placebo group had lower spike-specific TCR breadth than the vaccine recipients did.

Material: peripheral blood, obtained after recovery from COVID-19. This sequence originates from a human donor who had recovered from COVID-19.

CDR3 sequence reads: CASSLANRGLSEQFF. The CDR3 bases are TGTGCCAGCAGTTTAGCAAACAGGGGCCTGAGTGAGCAGTTCTTC. The rearrangement joins TRBV28 to TRBJ2-1, with TRBD1 matching 7 bases. CDR3 length: 15 amino acids. Germline V lookup: CDR1 MDHEN, CDR2 SYDVKM. J lost 9 bases, V lost 2 bases, and 10 bases had no gene match. The whole variable domain, remainder taken from reference TRBV28 and TRBJ2-1, is DVKVTQSSRYLVKRTGEKVFLECVQDMDHENMFWYRQDPGLGLRLIYFSYDVKMKEKGDIPEGYSVSREKKERFSLILESASTNQTSMYLCASSLANRGLSEQFFGPGTRLTVL.